This TCR beta chain was sequenced for a study of blood T cell repertoires in COVID-19. Study-wide background: COVID-19 samples, acute and convalescent, were from the United States, Italy and Spain. T cells, B-cell-depleted T cells, or PBMCs provided the cDNA or gDNA that served as material.

Per the authors' pipeline: Amplification of reference gene primers provided the estimated nucleated cell counts. Sequencing used immunoSEQ multiplex PCR; TCRdb keeps in-frame clones, though not all of them. V and J calls and clone size follow that table, whereas D and trimming were derived from the DNA. The sample has some 250,000 clones; 86% are singletons. The sequenced material came from peripheral blood. This receptor was identified in a woman aged 30 to 39 who had recovered from COVID-19.

CDR3 bases: TGTGCCAGCAGCTTAGGTGGCAGGCAAAACACCGGGGAGCTGTTTTTT. It is translated as CASSLGGRQNTGELFF. The J gene is TRBJ2-2, the V gene TRBV7-9, with D unclear. The CDR3 length is 16 residues. The germline gives CDR1 SEHNR, CDR2 FQNEAQ (reference sequence). Deletions cut 1 base from V and 2 bases from J, with 11 bases between.